Listed here is a single T cell receptor (beta chain). The data derive from a study of cytomegalovirus exposure and HLA in healthy donors. This CDR3 contains 19 residues. Trimming took 5 bases from V and 3 from J; bases not matched to a gene: 22. Looked up from germline, CDR1 is SGHAT and CDR2 is FQNNGV. Generated by immunoSEQ multiplex PCR, the TCRdb table keeps only in-frame clones and is missing some. The profile shows approximately 230,000 clones, over 75% of them singletons. The sample taken for sequencing was PBMCs. The clonotype comes from a man between 18 and 35 years old in good health and CMV-seropositive. V is TRBV11-2 and J is TRBJ2-7; TRBD2 matches at 7 bases. The CDR3 reads CASSPIRGKRDNRVYEQYF. As DNA, the CDR3 is TGTGCCAGCAGCCCCATCCGGGGCAAGCGGGATAACAGAGTCTACGAGCAGTACTTC.